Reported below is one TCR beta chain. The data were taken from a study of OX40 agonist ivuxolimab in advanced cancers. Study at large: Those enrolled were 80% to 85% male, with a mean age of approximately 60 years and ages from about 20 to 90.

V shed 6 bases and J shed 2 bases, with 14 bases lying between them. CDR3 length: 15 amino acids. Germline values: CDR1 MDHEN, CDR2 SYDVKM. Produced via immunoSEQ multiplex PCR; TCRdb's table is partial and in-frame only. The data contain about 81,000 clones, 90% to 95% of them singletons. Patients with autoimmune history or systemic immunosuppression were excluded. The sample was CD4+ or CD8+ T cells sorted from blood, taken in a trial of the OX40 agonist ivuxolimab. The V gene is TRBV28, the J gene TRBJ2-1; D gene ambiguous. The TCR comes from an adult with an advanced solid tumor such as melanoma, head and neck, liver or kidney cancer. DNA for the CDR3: TGTGCCAGCAGGTACGGGCCGTCGACCTACAATGAGCAGTTCTTC. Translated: CASRYGPSTYNEQFF.